This T cell receptor (beta chain) originates from a study of blood T cell repertoires in COVID-19. Study details: Sites across the United States, Italy and Spain contributed samples from acute and convalescent COVID-19. From T cells, B-cell-depleted T cells, or PBMCs came the material, which was cDNA or gDNA.

Original analysis: It was from reference gene primer amplification that nucleated cell counts were estimated. Sequenced by immunoSEQ multiplex PCR; TCRdb stores in-frame clones only, minus some. The DNA gave D and trimming, while V, J and clone size come from that table. The sample carries 150,000 to 200,000 clones, approximately 86% recorded once. Trimming at V came to 5 bases and at J to 2 bases, leaving 10 bases not matched to a gene. Looked up from germline, CDR1 is SQVTM and CDR2 is ANQGSEA. CDR3 size: 15 residues. The chain carries TRBV29-1 and TRBJ2-5; TRBD2 matches 8 bases. Sequencing input: peripheral blood. The receptor comes from a woman older than 75 in a cohort sampled during active or convalescent COVID-19. Written as DNA, the CDR3 is TGCAGCGTTCAGGGCCGGGGGGGATCACAAGAGACCCAGTACTTC. Translation: CSVQGRGGSQETQYF. The whole variable domain, remainder taken from reference TRBV29-1 and TRBJ2-5, is SAVISQKPSRDICQRGTSLTIQCQVDSQVTMMFWYRQQPGQSLTLIATANQGSEATYESGFVIDKFPISRPNLTFSTLTVSNMSPEDSSIYLCSVQGRGGSQETQYFGPGTRLLVL.